The TCR beta chain described here comes from a study of T cells in narcolepsy. Study as a whole: Healthy controls were enrolled alongside patients with narcolepsy type 1 or type 2. General study points: Healthy controls reportedly lacked the autoreactive clonotypes serially found in patients' blood. Comparing one patient's CSF and blood CD4+ clonotypes highlighted HCRT- and TRIB2-specific autoreactive clonotypes. Autoreactive clone sequences were missing from some blood memory CD4+ repertoires.

Data came from immunoSEQ multiplex PCR; TCRdb stores just in-frame clones and leaves some out. Found here are around 30,000 clones, around four fifths of them singletons; the top ten hold 1.2%. Germline V CDR1 and CDR2: SGHVS, FQNEAQ. There are 13 residues in the CDR3. The V gene lost 5 bases and the J gene lost 1 base, with 6 bases spanning the gap. In the case of this clone: Its specificity is not known.

The sequenced sample consisted of CD45RA- memory CD4+ T cells from PBMCs. This TCR derives from a human donor with narcolepsy. J is TRBJ1-5 and V is TRBV7-8; D is perhaps TRBD1 (5 bases). CDR3 sequence: CASSRGSNQPQHF. The CDR3 DNA is TGTGCCAGCAGCAGGGGAAGCAATCAGCCCCAGCATTTT.